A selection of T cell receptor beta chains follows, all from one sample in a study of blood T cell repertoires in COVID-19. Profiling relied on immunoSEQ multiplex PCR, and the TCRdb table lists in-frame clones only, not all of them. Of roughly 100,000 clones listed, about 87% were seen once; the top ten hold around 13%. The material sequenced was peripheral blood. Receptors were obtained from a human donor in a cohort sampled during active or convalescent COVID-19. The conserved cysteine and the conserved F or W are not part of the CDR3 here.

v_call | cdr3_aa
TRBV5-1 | ASSRTSGLPSGGETQY
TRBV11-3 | ASSTGFGQY
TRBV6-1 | ASSEGTPRT
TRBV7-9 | ASSTAVGGDTEAF
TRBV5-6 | ASSSPKTGSREAF
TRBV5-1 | ASTSIKSGTGSTDTQY
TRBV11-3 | ASSGTRGLGEQF
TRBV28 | ASSRDTYQPQH
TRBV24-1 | ATSPAGGLEQY
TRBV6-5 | ASRGTGLDSPLH
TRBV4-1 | ASSQRPGQGAFDSPLH
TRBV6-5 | ASTPIAGGQVEQF
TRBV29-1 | SVSGSPNEKLF
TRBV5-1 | ASSSRGQGSGHEQY
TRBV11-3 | ASSLKTGGEQF
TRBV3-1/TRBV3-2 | ASSYLPGVAGELF
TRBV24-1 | ATSETSGTQGGSGYT
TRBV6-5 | ASNGESYNSPLH
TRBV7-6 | ASRSAGGLNTGELF
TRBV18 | ASSSGSSYEQY
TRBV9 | ASSALIAGGYSSYNEQF
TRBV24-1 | ATSGAPEDRGLGNTEAF
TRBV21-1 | ASSRGPSGGNYEQY
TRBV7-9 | ASSSRTGGNRNTEAF
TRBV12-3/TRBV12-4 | ASTSDPRRSIY
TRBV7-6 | ASSYQGADQPQH
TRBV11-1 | ASSQGLNNEKLF
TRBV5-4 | ASSGRDSHYEQY